The TCR beta chain described here comes from a study of T-cell memory formation after mild COVID-19. Of note for this clonotype: Its antigen is unidentified.

Study findings and constraints: Second-wave clones with a day 37 peak had unconfirmed SARS-CoV-2 specificity.

MiXCR, run by TCRdb on the 5' RACE reads, gives a single entry per CDR3 protein. The sample consists of about 500,000 distinct CDR3 sequences, roughly 21% of them appearing once. This TCR was recovered from an adult woman who had mild COVID-19 (a few samples of this study predate the infection). Cell type and time point are not known. Sequencing input: PBMCs or a T cell subset sorted from them (not recorded which).

In DNA form, the CDR3 reads TGCAGTGCTAGAGATCTGAACGGTAGGAGCTCCTACAATGAGCAGTTCTTC. It translates to CSARDLNGRSSYNEQFF. V usage is TRBV20-1 and J usage is TRBJ2-1; unclear D gene. Trimming cost V 0 bases and J 0 bases, with 15 bases left between them. Germline loops: CDR1 DFQATT, CDR2 SNEGSKA (reference sequence). CDR3 length: 17 amino acids.